This T cell receptor beta chain derives from a study of T-cell reconstitution after alpha-beta-depleted transplantation in children. Study observations and caveats: Newly produced T cells mostly accounted for T-cell counts and diversity one year post-transplant. As was reported, about two months after transplant, alpha-beta T cells came from several hundred expanded graft clones. Surviving thymic progenitors and recipient T cells were the source of high TCRbeta diversity at day 60 in some patients.

The CDR3 has 16 amino acids. Trimming removed 5 bases from V and 5 bases from J, with 18 bases in between. Comment on this clonotype: Its cognate antigen is unknown. A much bigger clone sits one base away, suggesting this may be a read error.

Construction of the TCRbeta library involved unique molecular identifiers. TCRdb re-called the PCR reads with MiXCR, one entry per CDR3 protein. This sample has approximately 400,000 distinct CDR3 sequences, with 15% to 20% found just once. This receptor was obtained from a boy younger than two who had a stem cell transplant for Wiskott-Aldrich syndrome, so the T cells may come from the graft donor. The chain links TRBV12-3 or TRBV12-4 to TRBJ2-2; D may be TRBD2 (7 bases). The sample consisted of PBMCs, mostly from graft donor cells, taken 360 days after TCRalphabeta/CD19-depleted stem cell transplant. This CDR3 reads CASSRGLGGGTGELFF. DNA for the CDR3: TGTGCCAGCAGTCGAGGACTAGGGGGAGGGACCGGGGAGCTGTTTTTT.